What follows are 7 T cell receptor beta chains derived from one specimen sequenced in a study of blood T cell repertoires in COVID-19. TCRdb's table, derived via immunoSEQ multiplex PCR, lists solely in-frame clones and lacks some. The table has over 65,000 clones, 90% seen once. The sequencing sample was made of peripheral blood. Receptor source: an elderly woman with acute or convalescent COVID-19.

Written as DNA, the CDR3 is TGTGCCAGCAGCTCCTCGGGGGTCAGTGAGCAGTTCTTC. It codes for CASSSSGVSEQFF. V gene TRBV7-9 combines with J gene TRBJ2-1; tentatively, D is TRBD2 (6 bases). The CDR3 sequence is 13 residues long. Trimming stripped 4 bases from V and 9 bases from J, with 13 bases between. CDR1 is SEHNR, CDR2 FQNEAQ, per germline (reference sequence).

The rearrangement joins TRBV27 to TRBJ2-5; 7 bases match TRBD2. With V trimmed by 7 bases and J by 10 bases, 18 bases remained unmatched. CDR1 is MNHEY and CDR2 is SMNVEV in the germline V gene (reference sequence). The CDR3 has 15 amino acids. The CDR3 DNA reads as TGTGCCAGCACCTCCACGGGGTACTGGGGGGGGATCCAGTACTTC. Its protein is CASTSTGYWGGIQYF.

The J gene is TRBJ1-2, the V gene TRBV7-2; possible D gene TRBD1, 5 bases. The V gene lost 3 bases and the J gene lost 2 bases, with 7 bases spanning the gap. CDR3 size: 13 residues. The V gene's germline CDR1 is SGHTA and CDR2 FQGNSA. CDR3: CASSFDRNYGYTF. The CDR3 DNA sequence: TGTGCCAGCAGCTTTGACAGAAACTATGGCTACACCTTC. The full variable domain, completed using reference TRBV7-2 and TRBJ1-2, is GAGVSQSPSNKVTEKGKDVELRCDPISGHTALYWYRQSLGQGLEFLIYFQGNSAPDKSGLPSDRFSAERTGGSVSTLTIQRTQQEDSAVYLCASSFDRNYGYTFGSGTRLTVV.

V is TRBV6-8 and J is TRBJ1-5; 7 bases line up with TRBD1. This CDR3 is built from 14 residues. Germline CDR1 reads MNHGY; CDR2 reads SAAAGT. Trimming took 7 bases from V and 0 from J; bases not matched to a gene: 3. The CDR3 here is CASNRGSSNQPQHF. The CDR3 DNA sequence: TGTGCCAGCAACAGGGGTTCTAGCAATCAGCCCCAGCATTTT.

The V call is TRBV19, the J call TRBJ2-2, with 9 bases aligning to TRBD2. The CDR3 consists of 16 residues. V shed 4 bases, J shed 6 bases, and the junction held 9 bases outside the gene matches. Germline assignment: CDR1 LNHDA and CDR2 SQIVND (reference sequence). The CDR3 loop is CASSNLAGRVAGELFF. CDR3 coding DNA: TGTGCCAGTAGTAACCTAGCGGGAAGGGTGGCCGGGGAGCTGTTTTTT.

Turning to this clone: Other DNA sequences within the sample encode an identical CDR3. The chain is built from TRBV19 and TRBJ1-2; D may be TRBD1 (5 bases). The CDR3 length is 13 residues. Trimming cost V 2 bases and J 2 bases, with 6 bases left between them. Germline CDR1 and CDR2: LNHDA and SQIVND (reference sequence). Here the CDR3 reads CASSIQGNYGYTF. The CDR3 DNA follows: TGTGCCAGTAGTATACAGGGAAACTATGGCTACACCTTC.

The V gene is TRBV5-1, the J gene TRBJ2-3; 9 bases are a match to TRBD2. Germline lookup yields CDR1 SGHRS and CDR2 YFSETQ. This CDR3 has 17 residues. The trim removed 2 bases at V and 1 base at J, leaving 8 bases unmatched. In DNA form, the CDR3 reads TGCGCCAGCAGCTTTCAAATTTTAGCGGGAGGCACAGATACGCAGTATTTT. It specifies CASSFQILAGGTDTQYF.